Listed below are T cell receptor beta chains from one sample, sequenced in a study of high-grade serous ovarian cancer treatment subgroups. Generated by immunoSEQ multiplex PCR, the TCRdb table keeps only in-frame clones and is missing some. Of roughly 6,000 clones detected, 75% to 85% appear once; the ten largest clones hold about 10%. The sequenced material came from tumor tissue. These receptors were taken from a human donor with high-grade serous ovarian cancer. CDR3s include the opening cysteine and the closing phenylalanine or tryptophan.

v_call	cdr3_length	j_call	cdr3_aa
TRBV11-2	14	TRBJ2-3	CASSSSLGADTQYF
TRBV5-1	15	TRBJ2-7	CASGPGPGRTYEQYF
TRBV2	16	TRBJ2-3	CASSESVSPGTDTQYF
TRBV30	14	TRBJ1-2	CAWSVGANNYGYTF
TRBV5-5	16	TRBJ2-2	CASSPLVRGTSGELFF
TRBV7-7	13	TRBJ2-7	CASSSGLAGEQYF
TRBV6-1	15	TRBJ2-7	CASSTGNYPSYEQYF
TRBV7-9	16	TRBJ1-1	CASSQDRGQVGLGAFF
TRBV6-6	14	TRBJ2-7	CASSHGTRTYEQYF
TRBV5-1	13	TRBJ2-1	CASSSDSYNEQFF
TRBV30	12	TRBJ1-1	CAWSEQGTEAFF
TRBV28	14	TRBJ1-1	CASSPTYSRSGAFF
TRBV5-6	18	TRBJ2-2	CASSLEGPDGGNTGELFF
TRBV7-9	13	TRBJ1-6	CASSFLMDPPLHF
TRBV11-2	16	TRBJ1-3	CASSLEQSASGNTIYF
TRBV2	15	TRBJ1-4	CASMAPGSSNEKLFF
TRBV19	15	TRBJ2-5	CASRVSGGAQETQYF
TRBV5-5	16	TRBJ2-5	CASSAAIAGGRETQYF
TRBV5-8	14	TRBJ1-5	CASTTGFGNQPQHF
TRBV28	13	TRBJ1-2	CASSLQGARGYTF
TRBV30	16	TRBJ1-2	CAWSVNRRVANYGYTF
TRBV10-3	21	TRBJ2-1	CAIRPGLAGGQLSSSYNEQFF